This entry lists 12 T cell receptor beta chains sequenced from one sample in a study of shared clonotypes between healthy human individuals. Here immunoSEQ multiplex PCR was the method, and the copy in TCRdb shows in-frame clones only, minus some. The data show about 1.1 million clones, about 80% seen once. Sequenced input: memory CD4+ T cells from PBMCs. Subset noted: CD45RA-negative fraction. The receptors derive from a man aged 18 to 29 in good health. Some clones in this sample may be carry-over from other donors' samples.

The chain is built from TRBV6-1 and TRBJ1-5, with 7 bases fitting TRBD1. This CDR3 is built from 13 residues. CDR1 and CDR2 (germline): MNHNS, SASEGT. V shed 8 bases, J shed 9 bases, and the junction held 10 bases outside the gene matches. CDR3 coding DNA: TGTGCCAGCCGACTGGACAGGTCCGGGCCCCAGCATTTT. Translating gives CASRLDRSGPQHF.

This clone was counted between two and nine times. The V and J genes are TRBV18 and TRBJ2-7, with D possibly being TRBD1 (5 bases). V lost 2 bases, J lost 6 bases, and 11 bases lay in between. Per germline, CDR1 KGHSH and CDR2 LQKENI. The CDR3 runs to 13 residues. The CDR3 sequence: CASSPDSFGEQYF. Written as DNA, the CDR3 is TGTGCCAGCTCACCAGACAGTTTTGGCGAGCAGTACTTC.

In nucleotides, the CDR3 is TGTGCCAGCAGCCATACAAGGGGCGACACCTTC. Protein: CASSHTRGDTF. The chain carries TRBV28 and TRBJ1-2; maybe TRBD1 (5 bases). This CDR3 has 11 residues. Germline V gene data show CDR1 as MDHEN and CDR2 as SYDVKM. V lost 6 bases to trimming and J lost 12 bases, with 14 bases between them.

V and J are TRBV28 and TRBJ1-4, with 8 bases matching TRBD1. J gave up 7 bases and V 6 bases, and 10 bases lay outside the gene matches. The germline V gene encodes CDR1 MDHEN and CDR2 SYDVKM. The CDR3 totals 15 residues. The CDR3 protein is CASRIPTGGSEKLFF. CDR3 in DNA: TGTGCCAGCAGGATACCAACAGGGGGGAGTGAAAAACTGTTTTTT.

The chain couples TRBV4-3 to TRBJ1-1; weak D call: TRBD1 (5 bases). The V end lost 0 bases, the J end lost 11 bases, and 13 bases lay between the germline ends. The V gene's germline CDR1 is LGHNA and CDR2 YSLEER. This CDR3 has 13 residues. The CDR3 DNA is TGCGCCAGCAGCCAAGAGGGAAACGGGGCCGCTTTCTTT. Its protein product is CASSQEGNGAAFF.

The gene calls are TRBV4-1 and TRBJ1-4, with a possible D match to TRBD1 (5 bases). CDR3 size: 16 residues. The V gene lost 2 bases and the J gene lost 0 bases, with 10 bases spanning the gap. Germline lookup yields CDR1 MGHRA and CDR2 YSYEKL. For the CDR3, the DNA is TGCGCCAGCAGCCAAATCAGGGCGGCAACTAATGAAAAACTGTTTTTT. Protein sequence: CASSQIRAATNEKLFF.

The DNA for the CDR3 is TGTGCCAGCGGACAGGGTATTTCCAAAAACATTCAGTACTTC. Residues: CASGQGISKNIQYF. The chain combines TRBV28 with TRBJ2-4, with TRBD1 matching over 8 bases. CDR3 size: 14 residues. The germline V gene has CDR1 MDHEN and CDR2 SYDVKM. Trimming removed 8 bases from V and 2 bases from J; junction bases left unmatched: 5.

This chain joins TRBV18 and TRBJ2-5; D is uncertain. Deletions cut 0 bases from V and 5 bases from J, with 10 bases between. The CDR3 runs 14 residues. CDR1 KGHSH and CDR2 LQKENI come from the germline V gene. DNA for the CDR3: TGTGCCAGCTCACCACCGGCCAGGAAGGAGACCCAGTACTTC. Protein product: CASSPPARKETQYF.

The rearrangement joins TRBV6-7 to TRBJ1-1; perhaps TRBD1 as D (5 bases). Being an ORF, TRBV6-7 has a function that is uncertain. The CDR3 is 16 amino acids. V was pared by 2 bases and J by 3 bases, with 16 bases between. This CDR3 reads CASSYRWGKCHTEAFF. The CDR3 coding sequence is TGTGCCAGCAGTTACCGGTGGGGGAAATGCCACACTGAAGCTTTCTTT.

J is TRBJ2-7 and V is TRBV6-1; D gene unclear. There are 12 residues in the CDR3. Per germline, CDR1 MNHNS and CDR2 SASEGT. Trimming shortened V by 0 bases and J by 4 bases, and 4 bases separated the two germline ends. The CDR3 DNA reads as TGTGCCAGCAGTGAAGCGAATTACGAGCAGTACTTC. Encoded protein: CASSEANYEQYF.

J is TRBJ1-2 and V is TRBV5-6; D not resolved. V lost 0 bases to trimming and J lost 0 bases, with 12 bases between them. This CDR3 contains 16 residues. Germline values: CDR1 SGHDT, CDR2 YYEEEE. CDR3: CASSLGPRRSNYGYTF. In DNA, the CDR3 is TGTGCCAGCAGCTTGGGGCCCCGACGATCTAACTATGGCTACACCTTC.

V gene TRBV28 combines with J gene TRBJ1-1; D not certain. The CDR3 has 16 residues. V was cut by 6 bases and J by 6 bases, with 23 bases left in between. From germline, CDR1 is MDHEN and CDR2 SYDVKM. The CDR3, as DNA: TGTGCCAGCAGAGCCAGGAACGGCTTTATTGACTCTGAAGCTTTCTTT. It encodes CASRARNGFIDSEAFF.